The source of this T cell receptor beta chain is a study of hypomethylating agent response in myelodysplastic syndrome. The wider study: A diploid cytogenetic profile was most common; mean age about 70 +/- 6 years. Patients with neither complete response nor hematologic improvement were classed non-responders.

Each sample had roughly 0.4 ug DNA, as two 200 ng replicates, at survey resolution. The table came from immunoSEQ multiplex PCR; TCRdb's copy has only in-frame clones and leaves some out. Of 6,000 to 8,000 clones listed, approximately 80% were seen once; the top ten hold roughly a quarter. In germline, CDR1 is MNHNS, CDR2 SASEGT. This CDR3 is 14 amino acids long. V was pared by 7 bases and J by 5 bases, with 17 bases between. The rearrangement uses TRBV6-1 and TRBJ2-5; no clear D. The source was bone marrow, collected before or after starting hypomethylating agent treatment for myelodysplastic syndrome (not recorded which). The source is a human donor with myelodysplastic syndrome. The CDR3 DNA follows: TGTGCCAGCACTGGTGGAGACTCCAGGGAGACCCAGTACTTC. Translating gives CASTGGDSRETQYF.